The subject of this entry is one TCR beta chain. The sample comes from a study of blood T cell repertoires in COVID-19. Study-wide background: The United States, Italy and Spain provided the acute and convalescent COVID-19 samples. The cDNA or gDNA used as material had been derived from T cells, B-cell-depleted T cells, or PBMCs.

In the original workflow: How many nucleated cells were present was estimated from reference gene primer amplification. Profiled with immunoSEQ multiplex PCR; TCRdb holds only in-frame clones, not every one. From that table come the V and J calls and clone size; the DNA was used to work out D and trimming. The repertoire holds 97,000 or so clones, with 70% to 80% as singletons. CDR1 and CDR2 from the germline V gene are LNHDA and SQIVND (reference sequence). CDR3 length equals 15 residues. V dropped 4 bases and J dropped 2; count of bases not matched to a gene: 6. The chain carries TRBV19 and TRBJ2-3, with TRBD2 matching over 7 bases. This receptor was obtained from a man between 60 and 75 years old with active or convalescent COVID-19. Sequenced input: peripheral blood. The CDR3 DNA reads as TGTGCCAGTAGTACTAGGGACTACCCCACAGATACGCAGTATTTT. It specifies CASSTRDYPTDTQYF.